This T cell receptor beta chain was documented in a study of blood T cell repertoires in COVID-19. Study-level background: Whether acute or convalescent, the COVID-19 samples came from the United States, Italy and Spain. PBMCs, B-cell-depleted T cells, or T cells provided the cDNA or gDNA that made up the material.

The CDR3 has 16 residues. In germline, CDR1 is SNHLY, CDR2 FYNNEI. With 4 bases removed from V and 0 bases from J, the gap between germline ends came to 14 bases. Cohort 3 donors were reported recovered after two negative PCRs, clearance, or symptom resolution. Authors' analysis steps: Reference gene primer amplification gave nucleated cell count estimates. Data came from immunoSEQ multiplex PCR; TCRdb stores just in-frame clones and leaves some out. V and J calls and clone size come straight from that table; D and trimming were deduced from the DNA. The sample yields roughly 160,000 clones, roughly 82% seen once.

This sequence originates from a man aged 45 to 65 who had recovered from COVID-19. V and J are TRBV2 and TRBJ2-3, with D perhaps matching TRBD1 (7 bases). Sequencing used PBMCs or T cells enriched from blood (not recorded which). In nucleotides, the CDR3 is TGTGCCAGCAGTGCGTTTCCAGGGGGGAGCACAGATACGCAGTATTTT. Residues: CASSAFPGGSTDTQYF.